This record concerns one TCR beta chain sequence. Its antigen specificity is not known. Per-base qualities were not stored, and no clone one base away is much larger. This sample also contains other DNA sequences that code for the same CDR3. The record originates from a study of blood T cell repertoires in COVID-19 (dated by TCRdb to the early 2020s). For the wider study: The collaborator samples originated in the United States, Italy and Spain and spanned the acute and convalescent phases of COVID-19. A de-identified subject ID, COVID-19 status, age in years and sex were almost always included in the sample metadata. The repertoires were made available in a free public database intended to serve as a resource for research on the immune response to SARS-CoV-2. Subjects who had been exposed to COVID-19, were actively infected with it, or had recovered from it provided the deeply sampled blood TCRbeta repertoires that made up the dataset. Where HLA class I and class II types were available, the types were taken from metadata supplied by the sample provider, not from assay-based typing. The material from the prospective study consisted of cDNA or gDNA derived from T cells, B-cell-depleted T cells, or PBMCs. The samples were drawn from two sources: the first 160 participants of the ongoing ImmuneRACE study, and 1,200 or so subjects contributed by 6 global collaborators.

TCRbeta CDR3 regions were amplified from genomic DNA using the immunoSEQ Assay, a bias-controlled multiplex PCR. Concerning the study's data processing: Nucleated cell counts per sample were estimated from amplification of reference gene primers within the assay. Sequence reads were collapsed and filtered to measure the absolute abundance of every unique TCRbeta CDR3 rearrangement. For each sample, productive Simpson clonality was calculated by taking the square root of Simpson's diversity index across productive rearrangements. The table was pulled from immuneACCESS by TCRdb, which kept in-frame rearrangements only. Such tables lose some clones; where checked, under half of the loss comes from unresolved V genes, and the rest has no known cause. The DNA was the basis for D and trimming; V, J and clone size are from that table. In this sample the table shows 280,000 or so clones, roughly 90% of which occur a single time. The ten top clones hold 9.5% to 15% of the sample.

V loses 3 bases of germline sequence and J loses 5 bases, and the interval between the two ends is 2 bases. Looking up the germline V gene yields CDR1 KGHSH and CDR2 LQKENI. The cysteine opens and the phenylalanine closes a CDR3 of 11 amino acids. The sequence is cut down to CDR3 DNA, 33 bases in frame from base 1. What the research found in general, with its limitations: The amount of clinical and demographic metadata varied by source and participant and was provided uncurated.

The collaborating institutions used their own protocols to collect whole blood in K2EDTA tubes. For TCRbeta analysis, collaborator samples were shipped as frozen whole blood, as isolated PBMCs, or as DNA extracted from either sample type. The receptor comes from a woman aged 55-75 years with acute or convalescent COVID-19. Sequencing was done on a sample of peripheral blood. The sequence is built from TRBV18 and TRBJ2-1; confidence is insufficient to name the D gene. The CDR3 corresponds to CASSPDNEQFF. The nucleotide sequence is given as TGTGCCAGCTCACCCGACAATGAGCAGTTCTTC.